The 12 T cell receptor beta chains given below trace back to one sample, sequenced in a study of neurological immune-mediated disorders. From the 5' RACE reads, TCRdb called clonotypes with MiXCR, one entry per CDR3 protein. The sample lists around 19,000 distinct CDR3 sequences; over 8.5% were seen once. Sequencing used CD8+ T cells from blood. The source is a woman aged 50 to 60 in good health.

The table lists this clonotype with many counts. The chain has TRBV18 and TRBJ1-1; D gene uncertain. With 3 bases removed from V and 1 base from J, the gap between germline ends came to 12 bases. The CDR3 totals 15 residues. The germline V gene has CDR1 KGHSH and CDR2 LQKENI. The CDR3 sequence: CASSPNRLENTEAFF. CDR3 in DNA: TGTGCCAGCTCACCCAATCGGCTGGAGAACACTGAAGCTTTCTTT.

Ten or more counts support this clonotype. The V call is TRBV7-8, the J call TRBJ1-1; possible D gene TRBD1, 5 bases. Per germline, CDR1 SGHVS and CDR2 FQNEAQ. This CDR3 region has 15 residues. V lost 2 bases and J lost 4, with 14 bases in between. The CDR3 DNA sequence: TGTGCCAGCAGCTTATCGGGGGTGGGGGGCACTGAAGCTTTCTTT. Translating it yields CASSLSGVGGTEAFF.

This clonotype was detected many times. V usage is TRBV6-1 and J usage is TRBJ2-5; 10 bases align to TRBD1. The germline CDR1 and CDR2 sequences are MNHNS and SASEGT. The CDR3 loop spans 20 amino acids. With 3 bases clipped from V and 3 bases from J, the junction kept 19 bases outside the gene matches. The chain's CDR3 is CASSERAGTGVVGSKETQYF. As DNA, the CDR3 is TGTGCCAGCAGTGAGCGGGCCGGGACAGGGGTGGTGGGCAGCAAAGAGACCCAGTACTTC.

This clonotype occurred many times. The chain joins TRBV12-3 or TRBV12-4 to TRBJ1-5, with 7 nucleotides matching TRBD1. This CDR3 has 15 residues. The J segment lost 3 bases and the V segment lost 6 bases, leaving 8 bases of the junction unmatched. CDR3 amino acids: CASRPDRDPNQPQHF. In nucleotides, the CDR3 is TGTGCCAGCAGGCCAGACAGGGACCCCAATCAGCCCCAGCATTTT.

The rearrangement uses TRBV9 and TRBJ2-3; 9 bases align to TRBD1. This CDR3 contains 17 residues. Germline CDR1 reads SGDLS; CDR2 reads YYNGEE. Trimming cost V 3 bases and J 3 bases; bases outside gene matches: 11. The CDR3 DNA is TGTGCCAGCAGCGAGAGGACAGGGGACCCTCCTACAGATACGCAGTATTTT. This sequence encodes CASSERTGDPPTDTQYF. The full variable domain, rest sourced from reference TRBV9 and TRBJ2-3, is DSGVTQTPKHLITATGQRVTLRCSPRSGDLSVYWYQQSLDQGLQFLIQYYNGEERAKGNILERFSAQQFPDLHSELNLSSLELGDSALYFCASSERTGDPPTDTQYFGPGTRLTVL.

In its sample, this clonotype is medium-sized. The chain recombines TRBV24-1 with TRBJ2-3; D assignment may be TRBD1 or TRBD2 (5 bases each). The V gene's germline CDR1 is KGHDR and CDR2 SFDVKD. V lost 3 bases and J 6 bases, leaving 15 bases between the germline ends. This CDR3 comprises 15 residues. The CDR3 region has the DNA TGTGCCACCAGTGATGTCGGGCAGGGACCTGATACGCAGTATTTT. It yields the protein CATSDVGQGPDTQYF.

This clonotype was counted many times. The chain links TRBV9 to TRBJ2-1, with 14 nucleotides matching TRBD2. Germline V gene sequence: CDR1 SGDLS, CDR2 YYNGEE. The V segment lost 4 bases and the J segment 4 bases; nucleotides outside the gene matches: 4. CDR3 size: 16 residues. CDR3 DNA: TGTGCCAGCAGCTCGGGACTAGCGGGAGCGTACAATGAGCAGTTCTTC. Translated: CASSSGLAGAYNEQFF.

The sample holds many counts of this clonotype. The chain combines TRBV20-1 with TRBJ1-1, with D possibly TRBD1 on 6 matching bases. The CDR3 covers 14 residues. The ends were cut back, 4 bases at V and 6 bases at J, with 18 bases in the middle. Germline V lookup: CDR1 DFQATT, CDR2 SNEGSKA (reference sequence). Here the CDR3 DNA reads TGCAGTGCTATTGAGGGACACGGCGAATCTGAAGCTTTCTTT. Protein sequence: CSAIEGHGESEAFF.

This clonotype was seen ten or more times. The rearrangement uses TRBV29-1 and TRBJ2-1; D gene unclear. From germline, CDR1 is SQVTM and CDR2 ANQGSEA. V was pared by 3 bases and J by 1 base, with 7 bases between. CDR3 size: 13 residues. DNA for the CDR3: TGCAGCGTTGATAAGGGTTCCTACAATGAGCAGTTCTTC. Its protein product is CSVDKGSYNEQFF.

This clonotype was counted many times. J is TRBJ1-6 and V is TRBV15; weak D call: TRBD1 (5 bases). Germline CDR1 LNHNV, CDR2 YYDKDF (reference sequence). The CDR3 totals 14 residues. V lost 0 bases to trimming and J lost 5 bases, with 5 bases between them. The CDR3 region is CATSREGDNSPLHF. The CDR3 DNA reads as TGTGCCACCAGCAGAGAAGGGGATAATTCACCCCTCCACTTT.

This clonotype has at least ten counts. The chain couples TRBV3-1 to TRBJ1-5; TRBD1 matches at 9 bases. CDR1 is LGHDT and CDR2 is YNNKEL in the germline V gene (reference sequence). CDR3 length equals 16 residues. The V gene end was trimmed by 6 bases and the J gene end by 5 bases; junction bases not matched to a gene: 11. The CDR3 loop reads CASRSDRGDRDQPQHF. The CDR3 coding sequence is TGTGCCAGCAGATCGGACAGGGGCGATAGGGATCAGCCCCAGCATTTT.

This clonotype has a count of ten or more. The chain is built from TRBV7-9 and TRBJ2-7; TRBD1 is a possible D gene (6 bases). This CDR3 spans 13 amino acids. V was pared by 5 bases and J by 1 base, with 9 bases between. Germline V gene lookup returns CDR1 SEHNR and CDR2 FQNEAQ (reference sequence). The CDR3 loop is CASSTGHSYEQYF. The CDR3 coding sequence is TGTGCCAGCAGCACAGGGCATTCCTACGAGCAGTACTTC.